This T cell receptor (beta chain) stems from a study of T cell changes during pregnancy in multiple sclerosis. Some clones are missing from TCRdb's copy, which holds only in-frame ones; the method was immunoSEQ multiplex PCR. Of about 36,000 clones detected, about 88% appear once; the ten largest clones hold just over 0.55%. Only a few counts were recorded for this clone. The V and J ends lost 4 bases and 3 bases respectively, with 5 bases between them. This CDR3 contains 11 residues. Germline V gene data show CDR1 as SGHKS and CDR2 as YYEKEE (reference sequence). This specimen consisted of CD4+ T cells from peripheral blood mononuclear cells, obtained in the first trimester of pregnancy. This rearrangement joins TRBV5-5 to TRBJ2-7; no reliable D call. This receptor was obtained from a female donor with multiple sclerosis, enrolled in a pregnancy study. The CDR3 DNA reads as TGTGCCAGCAGCCACAACTACGAGCAGTACTTC. Protein sequence: CASSHNYEQYF. Together with reference TRBV5-5 and TRBJ2-7, the CDR3 gives the full variable domain: DAGVTQSPTHLIKTRGQQVTLRCSPISGHKSVSWYQQVLGQGPQFIFQYYEKEERGRGNFPDRFSARQFPNYSSELNVNALLLGDSALYLCASSHNYEQYFGPGTRLTVT.